Following are 21 T cell receptor beta chains from one sample sequenced in a study of T cells in Graves' hyperthyroidism and ophthalmopathy. Amplification of TCR beta CDR3 regions was performed using RNA transcripts as template. When the TCR CDR3 underwent first-round RT-PCR, the HTBI primer set was used. TCRdb re-derived calls from the multiplex PCR reads in MiXCR, one entry per CDR3 protein. The sample lists about 210,000 distinct CDR3 sequences, over 15% occurring once. The sequenced material came from blood. The receptors were gathered from a man in his fifties or sixties with Graves' hyperthyroidism.

This clonotype came up a few times. The genes are TRBV7-2 and TRBJ2-3, with D possibly TRBD1 on 6 matching bases. Trimming took 6 bases from V and 14 from J, leaving 21 bases between them. There are 13 residues in the CDR3. The germline gives CDR1 SGHTA, CDR2 FQGNSA. CDR3 sequence: CASSLTGPPPGYF. In DNA form, the CDR3 reads TGTGCCAGCAGTCTTACAGGGCCTCCACCGGGGTATTTT.

This clonotype occurred a few times. This chain links TRBV6-2 or TRBV6-3 with TRBJ2-4, with TRBD1 matching 9 bases. There are 19 residues in the CDR3. Trimming removed 0 bases from V and 3 bases from J; junction bases left unmatched: 12. Germline V gives CDR1 MNHEY, CDR2 SVGEGT. The CDR3 here is CASSYSRLDGTGYKNIQYF. CDR3 bases: TGTGCCAGCAGTTACTCGAGGTTGGATGGGACAGGGTACAAAAACATTCAGTACTTC.

The V and J genes are TRBV5-1 and TRBJ2-1; 8 bases line up with TRBD2. J lost 6 bases, V lost 4 bases, and 12 bases had no gene match. The V gene's germline CDR1 is SGHRS and CDR2 YFSETQ. The CDR3 extends over 16 amino acids. In nucleotides, the CDR3 is TGCGCCAGCAGCCAACCGGCGGGCGGGAGGTCCAATGAGCAGTTCTTC. Protein: CASSQPAGGRSNEQFF.

In this sample, this clonotype turned up many times. V is TRBV3-1 and J is TRBJ1-2; 7 bases align to TRBD1. V gave up 1 base and J gave up 2 bases; unmatched junction bases: 4. The CDR3 spans 15 residues. Germline V gives CDR1 LGHDT, CDR2 YNNKEL (reference sequence). CDR3 bases: TGTGCCAGCAGCCAAGCCGGGACAGAAAACTATGGCTACACCTTC. This codes for CASSQAGTENYGYTF.

The V call is TRBV20-1, the J call TRBJ2-5; tentatively, D is TRBD2 (6 bases). The CDR3 length is 12 residues. V lost 4 bases and J 4 bases, leaving 10 bases between the germline ends. Germline V gives CDR1 DFQATT, CDR2 SNEGSKA (reference sequence). CDR3 nucleotide sequence: TGCAGTGCTATGGAGGGTCCAGAGACCCAGTACTTC. Amino acids: CSAMEGPETQYF.

In this sample, this clonotype turned up many times. The chain employs TRBV11-1 and TRBJ2-3, with 14 bases fitting TRBD2. This CDR3 region has 16 residues. Germline V gives CDR1 SGHAT, CDR2 FQDESV (reference sequence). J lost 5 bases, V lost 2 bases, and 3 bases had no gene match. The CDR3 here is CASSLSGLAGGDTQYF. In nucleotides, the CDR3 is TGTGCCAGCAGCTTATCCGGACTAGCGGGAGGAGATACGCAGTATTTT.

The table lists this clonotype with many counts. The V call is TRBV7-2, the J call TRBJ2-1; D uncertain. V dropped 2 bases and J dropped 1 base, with 9 bases sitting between them. The CDR3 consists of 15 residues. From germline, CDR1 is SGHTA and CDR2 FQGNSA. CDR3 sequence reads: CASSLSVGSYNEQFF. Written as DNA, the CDR3 is TGTGCCAGCAGCTTAAGTGTGGGATCCTACAATGAGCAGTTCTTC.

This clonotype was recorded many times. CDR3 protein: CASSIDWGNTGELFF. The CDR3 DNA is TGTGCCAGTAGTATTGACTGGGGAAACACCGGGGAGCTGTTTTTT. The chain uses TRBV19 and TRBJ2-2; no reliable D call. V lost 3 bases and J 2 bases, leaving 10 bases between the germline ends. Germline lookup yields CDR1 LNHDA and CDR2 SQIVND (reference sequence). This CDR3 is 15 amino acids long.

This clonotype has ten or more counts. V is TRBV6-1 and J is TRBJ2-5, with 11 bases aligning to TRBD2. Trimming took 5 bases from V and 4 from J; bases not matched to a gene: 18. From germline, CDR1 is MNHNS and CDR2 SASEGT. This CDR3 is 19 amino acids long. The DNA for the CDR3 is TGTGCCAGCAGTCCCAGGTGGACCCTAGCGGGAGGTCTGTCAGAGACCCAGTACTTC. Translating it yields CASSPRWTLAGGLSETQYF.

The table lists this clonotype with many counts. This rearrangement joins TRBV11-3 to TRBJ2-7, with a possible D match to TRBD1 (6 bases). Germline V CDR1 and CDR2: SGHNT, YENEEA. The CDR3 is 20 amino acids. With 0 bases removed from V and 0 bases from J, the gap between germline ends came to 24 bases. DNA for the CDR3: TGTGCCAGCAGCTTAGAGATGGGCAGGACAGCCCTATTGAGCTCCTACGAGCAGTACTTC. Translating it yields CASSLEMGRTALLSSYEQYF. Using reference TRBV11-3 and TRBJ2-7 for the parts outside the CDR3, the full variable domain is EAGVVQSPRYKIIEKKQPVAFWCNPISGHNTLYWYLQNLGQGPELLIRYENEEAVDDSQLPKDRFSAERLKGVDSTLKIQPAELGDSAVYLCASSLEMGRTALLSSYEQYFGPGTRLTVT.

This clonotype was detected ten times or more. This chain connects TRBV11-2 to TRBJ2-6; D remains ambiguous. CDR1 SGHAT and CDR2 FQNNGV come from the germline V gene. Between the trimmed V and J ends, which lost 0 bases and 0 bases, there was a span of 9 bases. This CDR3 has 17 amino acids. DNA of the CDR3: TGTGCCAGCAGCTTAGATCTGGCCGTCTCTGGGGCCAACGTCCTGACTTTC. As protein: CASSLDLAVSGANVLTF.

This clonotype was counted ten times or more. V and J are TRBV11-2 and TRBJ2-1; TRBD2 might be the D (5 bases). With 3 bases removed from V and 12 bases from J, the gap between germline ends came to 9 bases. The CDR3 sequence is 11 residues long. Germline-derived CDR1 and CDR2 are SGHAT and FQNNGV. The CDR3 reads CASSFSEVQFF. The CDR3 coding sequence is TGTGCCAGCAGCTTCTCGGAGGTGCAGTTCTTC. The full variable domain, rest sourced from reference TRBV11-2 and TRBJ2-1, is EAGVAQSPRYKIIEKRQSVAFWCNPISGHATLYWYQQILGQGPKLLIQFQNNGVVDDSQLPKDRFSAERLKGVDSTLKIQPAKLEDSAVYLCASSFSEVQFFGPGTRLTVL.

The J gene is TRBJ2-1, the V gene TRBV4-1; no clear D. The germline gives CDR1 MGHRA, CDR2 YSYEKL. The CDR3 totals 14 residues. V gave up 1 base and J gave up 0 bases, with 4 bases separating them. CDR3 nucleotides: TGCGCCAGCAGCCAAGGGTTCTCCTACAATGAGCAGTTCTTC. Protein: CASSQGFSYNEQFF.

This clonotype was counted between two and nine times. The chain couples TRBV28 to TRBJ1-1, with 12 positions matching TRBD1. This CDR3 is 16 amino acids long. In germline, CDR1 is MDHEN, CDR2 SYDVKM. V shed 4 bases and J 7 bases; nucleotides not matched to a gene: 10. The CDR3 DNA sequence: TGTGCCAGCAGTTCCCTCGGGACAGGGGGCTGGGGTGAAGCTTTCTTT. It is translated as CASSSLGTGGWGEAFF. The whole variable domain, remainder taken from reference TRBV28 and TRBJ1-1, is DVKVTQSSRYLVKRTGEKVFLECVQDMDHENMFWYRQDPGLGLRLIYFSYDVKMKEKGDIPEGYSVSREKKERFSLILESASTNQTSMYLCASSSLGTGGWGEAFFGQGTRLTVV.

The genes are TRBV6-1 and TRBJ2-5; D ambiguous. The CDR3 has 13 residues. Germline V gene lookup returns CDR1 MNHNS and CDR2 SASEGT. V gave up 0 bases and J gave up 2 bases, with 4 bases separating them. CDR3 loop: CASSEATQETQYF. Written as DNA, the CDR3 is TGTGCCAGCAGTGAAGCGACACAAGAGACCCAGTACTTC.

This clonotype was found many times. CDR3 DNA: TGTGCCCGCGTGACGGCGGTAAAAGCTTTCTTT. Its protein product is CARVTAVKAFF. V and J are TRBV27 and TRBJ1-1, with D hard to call. With 11 bases removed from V and 9 bases from J, the gap between germline ends came to 16 bases. The CDR3 totals 11 residues. Germline loops: CDR1 MNHEY, CDR2 SMNVEV (reference sequence).

This clonotype was detected only a few times. V is TRBV18 and J is TRBJ2-2; possibly TRBD1 for D (6 bases). This CDR3 region has 16 residues. Trimming stripped 3 bases from V and 1 base from J, with 12 bases between. Germline assignment: CDR1 KGHSH and CDR2 LQKENI. For the CDR3, the DNA is TGTGCCAGCTCACCGAAGGGGACATTGAACACCGGGGAGCTGTTTTTT. It encodes CASSPKGTLNTGELFF.

This clonotype has just a few counts. The chain has TRBV2 and TRBJ2-1; D gene unclear. This CDR3 spans 12 amino acids. The germline V gene has CDR1 SNHLY and CDR2 FYNNEI. The V end was cut by 7 bases, the J end by 0 bases, with 4 bases between. The DNA of the CDR3 is TGTGCCAGCATTGGCTCCTACAATGAGCAGTTCTTC. This gives the protein CASIGSYNEQFF.

The sample holds many counts of this clonotype. The V gene is TRBV2, the J gene TRBJ2-5; possibly TRBD2 for D (6 bases). V lost 7 bases and J lost 5, with 14 bases in between. The CDR3 runs to 13 residues. Germline V gives CDR1 SNHLY, CDR2 FYNNEI. CDR3: CASIIAVGETQYF. The CDR3 nucleotides are TGTGCCAGCATCATAGCGGTGGGGGAGACCCAGTACTTC.

At least ten counts were recorded for this clonotype. The chain carries TRBV2 and TRBJ2-1; D remains ambiguous. CDR1 is SNHLY and CDR2 is FYNNEI in the germline V gene. CDR3 length: 14 amino acids. Trimming removed 2 bases at V and 10 bases at J, with 15 bases between. CDR3 region: CASSEMGRSGEQFF. CDR3 DNA: TGTGCCAGCAGTGAAATGGGTAGATCAGGCGAGCAGTTCTTC.

Ten or more counts support this clonotype. The genes are TRBV7-2 and TRBJ2-3, with D perhaps matching TRBD1 (5 bases). This CDR3 comprises 15 residues. The V gene lost 1 base and the J gene lost 5 bases, with 13 bases spanning the gap. Per the germline V gene, CDR1 is SGHTA and CDR2 is FQGNSA. The CDR3 reads CASSLGGVSGDTQYF. DNA of the CDR3: TGTGCCAGCAGCTTAGGGGGCGTTTCCGGAGATACGCAGTATTTT.